This is a list of T cell receptor beta chains from one sample in a study of identifying expanded T cells in peripheral blood. Sequencing was performed with immunoSEQ multiplex PCR; in TCRdb, only in-frame clones are kept and a portion is missing. Of approximately 81,000 clones listed, 84% were seen once; the top ten hold around 20%. Sequenced sample: blood. These receptors all come from a person aged 18-69 years in good health. CDR3s include the opening cysteine and the closing phenylalanine or tryptophan. Each record gives: CDR3 DNA, CDR3 protein, clone size, D gene, V gene, J gene. D genes are given only for firm matches. Where a row states a size, it is once, few, many or the class of an expanded clone; other rows omit it.

TGTGCCAGCAGCCCCTCTAGCGGGAGGCCCCTCTACGAGCAGTACTTC	CASSPSSGRPLYEQYF	-	TRBD2	TRBV7-2	TRBJ2-7
TGTGCCAGCAGCCCCCAGCCCGGTTTTCTTGAGCAGTTCTTC	CASSPQPGFLEQFF	-	-	TRBV13	TRBJ2-1
TGTGCCAGCACCTTGACAGCGAACACCGGGGAGCTGTTTTTT	CASTLTANTGELFF	few	-	TRBV2	TRBJ2-2
TGTGCAAGTCGCTTTTGCGCATCCTACGAGCAGTACTTC	CASRFCASYEQYF	-	-	TRBV12-2	TRBJ2-7
TGTGCCAGCAGCTTAGCCGGGACAGGGGGTGGCGATGAGCAGTTCTTC	CASSLAGTGGGDEQFF	-	TRBD1	TRBV7-2	TRBJ2-1
TGTGCCAGCAGCCTTACTGACAGGGGCGAAGCTTTCTTT	CASSLTDRGEAFF	-	TRBD1	TRBV11-3	TRBJ1-1
TGTGCCAGCAGCTTAGCCTCGATCAGTTCCTACGAGCAGTACTTC	CASSLASISSYEQYF	few	-	TRBV11-1	TRBJ2-7
TGTGCCAGCAGCTTGGGGGATACTGAAGCTTTCTTT	CASSLGDTEAFF	-	-	TRBV5-4	TRBJ1-1
TGTGCCAGCAGCGCCGCCGGCGGGAACACTGAAGCTTTCTTT	CASSAAGGNTEAFF	-	-	TRBV9	TRBJ1-1
TGTGCCAGTAGTATATCTGGGGGGCAGAACACTGAAGCTTTCTTT	CASSISGGQNTEAFF	-	-	TRBV19	TRBJ1-1
TGTGCCTCTAAAGAGGCCGTCGAGCTCGGGGAGCAGTACTTC	CASKEAVELGEQYF	-	-	TRBV19	TRBJ2-7
TGTGCCAGTAGTGCACGACAGGGTGGTGTGGAGACCCAGTACTTC	CASSARQGGVETQYF	-	TRBD1	TRBV19	TRBJ2-5
TGTGCCAGCAGCCACGTCCCCCTGGGTCGCGAGCAGTACTTC	CASSHVPLGREQYF	-	-	TRBV11-2	TRBJ2-7
TGTGCCAGCAGCCTACTTCTTGAGCAGTTCTTC	CASSLLLEQFF	-	-	TRBV28	TRBJ2-1
TGTGCCAGCAGCTTGTTCCAGGGGGCAGGGTATGGCTACACCTTC	CASSLFQGAGYGYTF	-	TRBD1	TRBV5-4	TRBJ1-2
TGCGCCAGCAGCTTGGCTATGGGACAGGGCGAAAAACTGTTTTTT	CASSLAMGQGEKLFF	-	TRBD1	TRBV5-1	TRBJ1-4
TGTGCCAGCAGCTTCGCCCCTAGCGGGAGTTACTACAATGAGCAGTTCTTC	CASSFAPSGSYYNEQFF	once	TRBD2	TRBV9	TRBJ2-1
TGTGCCAGCAGCTCGGGACTTGTGAATGAGCAGTTCTTC	CASSSGLVNEQFF	-	-	TRBV5-4	TRBJ2-1
TGTGCCAGCAGCCCAGGGACAGGGACCGACAATGAGCAGTTCTTC	CASSPGTGTDNEQFF	-	TRBD1	TRBV4-2	TRBJ2-1
TGTGCCAGCAGCTTAGGCGGGACGAACACCGGGGAGCTGTTTTTT	CASSLGGTNTGELFF	-	-	TRBV11-3	TRBJ2-2
TGTGCCAGCAGCCAAGAAGCGGGAGGACTCTACGAGCAGTACTTC	CASSQEAGGLYEQYF	-	TRBD2	TRBV4-2	TRBJ2-7
TGTGCCAGCAGCTTAGCGGGACAGGCTAACTCTGGAAACACCATATATTTT	CASSLAGQANSGNTIYF	-	TRBD1	TRBV7-9	TRBJ1-3
TGTGCCAGCTCACGACAGGGGGCAGATACGCAGTATTTT	CASSRQGADTQYF	-	TRBD1	TRBV18	TRBJ2-3
TGTGCCAGCAGTGAGAATAGCGGGAGGGGCGGGGAGCTGTTTTTT	CASSENSGRGGELFF	-	TRBD2	TRBV2	TRBJ2-2
TGTGCCAGCAGCATAGGGACAGGGATCACCGGGGAGCTGTTTTTT	CASSIGTGITGELFF	-	TRBD1	TRBV6-6	TRBJ2-2
TGTGCCAGCAGTTACTCGAACGCCTCTGAGATGAGAAACATTCAGTACTTC	CASSYSNASEMRNIQYF	-	-	TRBV6-7	TRBJ2-4
TGTGCCAGCAGCACCACCGGCTCTGAAGCTTTCTTT	CASSTTGSEAFF	few	-	TRBV5-6	TRBJ1-1
TGTGCCAGCAGCTTATCCCGTCAGGGAGGGGGCGGCTACACCTTC	CASSLSRQGGGGYTF	once	TRBD1	TRBV7-8	TRBJ1-2
TGCGCCAGCAGCCAAGGGGTGGGGGCGAACACCGGGGAGCTGTTTTTT	CASSQGVGANTGELFF	-	-	TRBV4-1	TRBJ2-2
TGTGCCAGCATCCCCGACATGACCCAAAACACCATATATTTT	CASIPDMTQNTIYF	-	-	TRBV7-9	TRBJ1-3
TGCGCCAGCAGCCGGCGGACTAGCTCCTACAATGAGCAGTTCTTC	CASSRRTSSYNEQFF	-	TRBD2	TRBV4-3	TRBJ2-1
TGTGCCAGCAGCGTTTCCGGGACAGGGATAGACTCTGGAAACACCATATATTTT	CASSVSGTGIDSGNTIYF	-	TRBD1	TRBV9	TRBJ1-3
TGTGCCAGCAGCGTGACAGGGGGCTCGAGTGAGCAGTACTTC	CASSVTGGSSEQYF	-	TRBD1	TRBV9	TRBJ2-7
TGTGCCAGCAGCTTCAGGGGGCAAGGCTACACCTTC	CASSFRGQGYTF	-	TRBD1	TRBV7-9	TRBJ1-2
TGTGCCTGGATGGGCAGTTGGGGGACAGATACGCAGTATTTT	CAWMGSWGTDTQYF	-	-	TRBV30	TRBJ2-3
TGTGCCAGCAGTGGTGAGGGGCCCGGATTAGGCGAGCAGTACTTC	CASSGEGPGLGEQYF	once	-	TRBV2	TRBJ2-7
TGTGCCAGCAGCTTAACCGATAACACTGAAGCTTTCTTT	CASSLTDNTEAFF	-	-	TRBV7-3	TRBJ1-1
TGCGCCAGCAGCCATAGCGAGAATTGCACAGATACGCAGTATTTT	CASSHSENCTDTQYF	-	-	TRBV5-1	TRBJ2-3
TGTGCCAGCAGCGATAGCAACTATGGCTACACCTTC	CASSDSNYGYTF	-	-	TRBV9	TRBJ1-2
TGTGCCAGCAGCCCTAGGGGGGTACCTCCCGACTTC	CASSPRGVPPDF	-	-	TRBV5-5	TRBJ2-7
TGTGCCAGCAGCCAAGGGATTATTGCAGATACGCAGTATTTT	CASSQGIIADTQYF	-	-	TRBV4-2	TRBJ2-3
TGCGCCAGCAGCTTGGGGACTAGCTACAATGAGCAGTTCTTC	CASSLGTSYNEQFF	-	TRBD2	TRBV5-1	TRBJ2-1
TGTGCCAGCAGTCAGACTGTTAACACTGAAGCTTTCTTT	CASSQTVNTEAFF	-	-	TRBV28	TRBJ1-1
TGTGCCACCAGCAGAGAAGGGGGCAGGGGAATAGAGACCCAGTACTTC	CATSREGGRGIETQYF	once	TRBD1	TRBV15	TRBJ2-5